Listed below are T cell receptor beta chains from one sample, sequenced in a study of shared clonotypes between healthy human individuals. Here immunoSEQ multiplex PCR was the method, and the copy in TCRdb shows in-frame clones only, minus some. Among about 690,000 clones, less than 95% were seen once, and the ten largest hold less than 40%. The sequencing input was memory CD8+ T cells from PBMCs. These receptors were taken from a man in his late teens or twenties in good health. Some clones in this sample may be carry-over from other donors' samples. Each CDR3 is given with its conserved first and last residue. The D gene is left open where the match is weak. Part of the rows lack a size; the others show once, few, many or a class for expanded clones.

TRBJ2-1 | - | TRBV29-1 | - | TGCAGCGTTGAAGGGGAGGACCCCTCCTACAATGAGCAGTTCTTC | CSVEGEDPSYNEQFF
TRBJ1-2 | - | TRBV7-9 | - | TGTGCCAGCAGCCCCCCGCCCAACCAGAGGGGCTACACCTTC | CASSPPPNQRGYTF
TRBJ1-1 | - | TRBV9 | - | TGTGCCAGCAGCGTAGGAGGGGGTATGAACACTGAAGCTTTCTTT | CASSVGGGMNTEAFF
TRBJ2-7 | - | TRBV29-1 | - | TGCAGCGTTGATTTCGGTGGAAACGGCTACGAGCAGTACTTC | CSVDFGGNGYEQYF
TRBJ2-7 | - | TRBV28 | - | TGTGTCACGGAAAGGACCTCCTACGAGCAGTACTTC | CVTERTSYEQYF
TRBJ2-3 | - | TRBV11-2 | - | TGTGCCAGCAGCTTATGGGAGGACGGGGATACGCAGTATTTT | CASSLWEDGDTQYF
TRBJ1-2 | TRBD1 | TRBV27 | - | TGTGCCAGCAGTTTCTCCTCAGGGGGCTATGGCTACACCTTC | CASSFSSGGYGYTF
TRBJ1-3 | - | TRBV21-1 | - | TGTGCCAGCAGCAACGGGGGCAGGCTCCCATCGGGAAACACCATATATTTT | CASSNGGRLPSGNTIYF
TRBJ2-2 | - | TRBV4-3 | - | TGCGCCAGCAGCCAAGAATTAGGGCTGTCACCCGGGGAGCTGTTTTTT | CASSQELGLSPGELFF
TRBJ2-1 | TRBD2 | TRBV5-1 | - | TGCGCCAGCAGACCTAGCGGAACTTTCAATGAGCAGTTCTTC | CASRPSGTFNEQFF
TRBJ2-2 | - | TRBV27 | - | TGTGCCAGCAGTTCCCCGGACAATTTCGGTGGGGAGCTGTTTTTT | CASSSPDNFGGELFF
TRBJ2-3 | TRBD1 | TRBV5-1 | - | TGCGCCAGCAGCCCTGGGACAGGGGTCACAGATACGCAGTATTTT | CASSPGTGVTDTQYF
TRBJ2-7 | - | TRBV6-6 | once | TGTGCCAGCAGTCCCCGCGGCTACGAGCAGTACTTC | CASSPRGYEQYF
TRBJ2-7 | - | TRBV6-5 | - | TGTGCCAGCAGTTACGAGGGGCCGGTCCACCCCTACGAGCAGTACTTC | CASSYEGPVHPYEQYF
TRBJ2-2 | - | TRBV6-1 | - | TGTGCCAGCAGTGACATACTTAACACCGGGGAGCTGTTTTTT | CASSDILNTGELFF
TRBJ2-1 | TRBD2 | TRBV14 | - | TGTGCCAGCAGCCAAGCTCCCGCAACTTCGACTAGCGGGAGGTACAATGAGCAGTTCTTC | CASSQAPATSTSGRYNEQFF
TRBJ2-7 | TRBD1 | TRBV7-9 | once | TGTGCCAGCAGCTTAGAAATGGACAGGCGACCCTACGAGCAGTACTTC | CASSLEMDRRPYEQYF
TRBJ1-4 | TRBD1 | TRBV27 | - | TGTGCCAGCAGTTACTTGACAGGGGTGGCAACTAATGAAAAACTGTTTTTT | CASSYLTGVATNEKLFF